This is a list of T cell receptor beta chains from one sample in a study of blood T cells in healthy people across ages. MiXCR, run by TCRdb on the 5' RACE reads, gives a single entry per CDR3 protein. The sample lists about 1.8 million distinct CDR3 sequences; about 50% were seen once. The sample consisted of blood. These receptors originate from a woman aged 40 to 49 in good health. Each CDR3 is given with its conserved first and last residue. Each record gives: CDR3 protein, CDR3 DNA, J gene, D gene, clone size, V gene. A D gene is named only where the DNA matches it firmly. Not all rows give a size; the values are once, few, many and, for expanded clones, a class.

CATSRNSADTQYF,TGTGCCACCAGCAGGAATAGCGCAGATACGCAGTATTTT,TRBJ2-3,-,few,TRBV15
CASSFRGSPNYGYTF,TGTGCCAGCAGCTTTAGGGGCTCCCCTAACTATGGCTACACCTTC,TRBJ1-2,-,-,TRBV7-8
CASSQGGAGEKLFF,TGCGCCAGCAGCCAAGGAGGGGCCGGTGAAAAACTGTTTTTT,TRBJ1-4,-,-,TRBV4-3
CAGRLAGGREQYF,TGTGCCGGTCGACTAGCGGGGGGTCGGGAGCAGTACTTC,TRBJ2-7,TRBD2,-,TRBV6-2/TRBV6-3
CASTASGRAYNEQFF,TGTGCCAGCACTGCATCGGGTCGGGCCTACAATGAGCAGTTCTTC,TRBJ2-1,-,-,TRBV6-2/TRBV6-3
CASSTGRGYTF,TGTGCCAGCAGCACAGGGCGGGGCTACACCTTC,TRBJ1-2,-,few,TRBV9
CATSRDGGPNSPLHF,TGTGCCACCAGCAGAGATGGGGGGCCCAATTCACCCCTCCACTTT,TRBJ1-6,-,-,TRBV15
CASSPDLQGVSGANVLTF,TGTGCCAGCAGCCCCGATTTACAGGGGGTTTCTGGGGCCAACGTCCTGACTTTC,TRBJ2-6,TRBD1,few,TRBV5-5
CSVEAGGSYEQFF,TGCAGCGTTGAAGCAGGGGGGAGCTATGAGCAGTTCTTC,TRBJ2-1,-,once,TRBV29-1
CSVELAGGGLGDTQYF,TGCAGCGTTGAATTGGCCGGGGGGGGCCTTGGAGATACGCAGTATTTT,TRBJ2-3,TRBD2,-,TRBV29-1
CASGSRANTGELFF,TGCGCCAGTGGGTCTCGGGCGAACACCGGGGAGCTGTTTTTT,TRBJ2-2,-,-,TRBV5-1
CASSLVGVGTEAFF,TGTGCCAGCAGTTTGGTGGGGGTGGGCACTGAAGCTTTCTTT,TRBJ1-1,-,few,TRBV12-3/TRBV12-4
CASSRGQGRGDNEQFF,TGTGCCAGCAGTCGCGGACAGGGGCGGGGGGACAATGAGCAGTTCTTC,TRBJ2-1,-,once,TRBV6-6
CASSFPGQLYGYTF,TGTGCCAGCAGCTTCCCGGGACAGCTCTATGGCTACACCTTC,TRBJ1-2,TRBD1,-,TRBV7-2
CASSGGTATDTQYF,TGTGCCAGCAGCGGGGGGACAGCCACAGATACGCAGTATTTT,TRBJ2-3,TRBD1,few,TRBV9
CASSLIRGGIQETQYF,TGTGCCAGCAGCTTAATTCGGGGCGGGATCCAAGAGACCCAGTACTTC,TRBJ2-5,-,-,TRBV11-3
CASMTASSGANVLTF,TGTGCCAGCATGACAGCAAGCTCTGGGGCCAACGTCCTGACTTTC,TRBJ2-6,-,-,TRBV6-2/TRBV6-3
CASRILGQETQYF,TGTGCCAGCAGAATACTAGGACAAGAGACCCAGTACTTC,TRBJ2-5,-,few,TRBV27
CASSLGLGGKTQYF,TGTGCCAGCAGCTTGGGTCTGGGGGGAAAGACCCAGTACTTC,TRBJ2-5,-,-,TRBV5-6
CSARGQARGAFF,TGCAGTGCTAGAGGCCAGGCTCGGGGAGCTTTCTTT,TRBJ1-1,-,-,TRBV20-1
CSVQTDVDSGANVLTF,TGCAGCGTTCAGACAGATGTAGACTCTGGGGCCAACGTCCTGACTTTC,TRBJ2-6,-,-,TRBV29-1
CASSSTGARTEAFF,TGTGCCAGCAGTTCCACAGGGGCGAGAACTGAAGCTTTCTTT,TRBJ1-1,TRBD1,-,TRBV12-3/TRBV12-4